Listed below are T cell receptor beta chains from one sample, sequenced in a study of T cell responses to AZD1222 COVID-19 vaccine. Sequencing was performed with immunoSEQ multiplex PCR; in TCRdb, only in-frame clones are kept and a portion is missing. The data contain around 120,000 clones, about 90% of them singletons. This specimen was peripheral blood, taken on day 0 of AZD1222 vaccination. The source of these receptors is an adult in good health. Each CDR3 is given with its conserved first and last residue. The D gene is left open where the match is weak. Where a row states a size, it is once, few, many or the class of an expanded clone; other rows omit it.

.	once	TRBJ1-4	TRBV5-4	CASSLGGATDEKLFF	TGTGCCAGCAGCTTGGGTGGAGCTACCGATGAAAAACTGTTTTTT
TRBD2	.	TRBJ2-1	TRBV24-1	CATSRGGISYNEQFF	TGTGCCACCTCACGGGGGGGCATCTCCTACAATGAGCAGTTCTTC
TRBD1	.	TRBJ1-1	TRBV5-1	CASSLAPRGENTEAFF	TGCGCCAGCAGCTTGGCCCCCAGGGGGGAGAACACTGAAGCTTTCTTT
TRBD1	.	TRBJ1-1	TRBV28	CASSVSGGPEAFF	TGTGCCAGCAGTGTCTCAGGGGGACCCGAAGCTTTCTTT
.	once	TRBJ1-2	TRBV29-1	CSVYGTGYYGYTF	TGCAGCGTTTACGGGACGGGATACTATGGCTACACCTTC
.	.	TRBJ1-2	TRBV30	CAWSRRNYGYTF	TGTGCCTGGAGTCGTCGGAACTATGGCTACACCTTC
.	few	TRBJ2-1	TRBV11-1	CASSSRGTPGDEQFF	TGTGCCAGCAGCTCCCGCGGGACCCCTGGTGATGAGCAGTTCTTC
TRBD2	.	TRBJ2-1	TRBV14	CASSMGLAGGREQFF	TGTGCCAGCAGCATGGGACTAGCGGGAGGAAGAGAGCAGTTCTTC
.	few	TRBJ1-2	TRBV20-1	CSVQQNYGYTF	TGCAGTGTTCAGCAGAACTATGGCTACACCTTC
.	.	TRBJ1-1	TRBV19	CASSVGANTEAFF	TGTGCCAGTAGTGTCGGCGCGAACACTGAAGCTTTCTTT
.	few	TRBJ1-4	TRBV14	CASSLDPSPEKLFF	TGTGCCAGCAGCCTCGACCCGTCCCCCGAAAAACTGTTTTTT
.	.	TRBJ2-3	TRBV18	CASSPSSTDTQYF	TGTGCCAGCTCACCATCCAGCACAGATACGCAGTATTTT
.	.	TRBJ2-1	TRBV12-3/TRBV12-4	CASSSDNEQFF	TGTGCCAGCAGTTCTGACAATGAGCAGTTCTTC
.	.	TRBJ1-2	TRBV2	CASSEALLSPTYGYTF	TGTGCCAGCAGTGAAGCGCTTCTGTCCCCGACCTATGGCTACACCTTC
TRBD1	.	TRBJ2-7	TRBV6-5	CASRPGQEISYEQYF	TGTGCCAGCAGACCGGGACAGGAGATTTCCTACGAGCAGTACTTC
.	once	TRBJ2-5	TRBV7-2	CASSLLRETQYF	TGTGCCAGCAGCTTATTGCGAGAGACCCAGTACTTC
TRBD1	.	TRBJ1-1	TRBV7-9	CASSLNHPGGLTEAFF	TGTGCCAGCAGCTTAAATCATCCAGGGGGCCTTACTGAAGCTTTCTTT
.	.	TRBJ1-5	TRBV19	CASSRGGNNQPQHF	TGTGCCAGTAGTAGGGGGGGGAACAATCAGCCCCAGCATTTT
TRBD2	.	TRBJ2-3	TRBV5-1	CASSLLFTGGNTDTQYF	TGCGCCAGCAGCTTGCTTTTTACGGGAGGGAACACAGATACGCAGTATTTT
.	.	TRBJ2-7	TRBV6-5	CASSSPGLSYEQYF	TGTGCCAGCAGTTCCCCGGGCCTCTCCTACGAGCAGTACTTC
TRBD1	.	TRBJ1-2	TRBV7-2	CASSPQGNYGYTF	TGTGCCAGCAGCCCACAGGGGAACTATGGCTACACCTTC
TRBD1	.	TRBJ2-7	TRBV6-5	CASSYSRTGGRGEQYF	TGTGCCAGCAGTTACTCGAGGACAGGGGGACGAGGCGAGCAGTACTTC
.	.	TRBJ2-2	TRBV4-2	CASSQERTLGPLPGELFF	TGTGCCAGCAGCCAAGAGCGGACCCTTGGCCCGCTACCCGGGGAGCTGTTTTTT
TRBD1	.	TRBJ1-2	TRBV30	CAWRQGGGYGYTF	TGTGCCTGGAGACAGGGGGGGGGTTATGGCTACACCTTC
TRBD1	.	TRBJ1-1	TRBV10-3	CATGTATNTEAFF	TGTGCCACCGGGACAGCTACTAACACTGAAGCTTTCTTT
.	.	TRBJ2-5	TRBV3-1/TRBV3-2	CASSQTWDGETQYF	TGTGCCAGCAGCCAGACGTGGGACGGAGAGACCCAGTACTTC
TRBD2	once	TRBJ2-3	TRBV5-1	CASSLGMVAGGSTDTQYF	TGCGCCAGCAGCTTGGGTATGGTAGCGGGAGGTAGCACAGATACGCAGTATTTT
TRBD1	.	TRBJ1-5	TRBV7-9	CASSGTGLYSNQPQHF	TGTGCCAGCAGCGGGACAGGCTTATATAGCAATCAGCCCCAGCATTTT
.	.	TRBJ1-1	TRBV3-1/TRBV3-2	CASSRDTKNTEAFF	TGTGCCAGCAGCCGGGACACCAAGAACACTGAAGCTTTCTTT
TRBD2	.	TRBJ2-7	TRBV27	CASKIAGGRTYEQYF	TGTGCCAGCAAAATAGCGGGAGGGAGGACCTACGAGCAGTACTTC
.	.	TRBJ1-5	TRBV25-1	CASSPQSQPQHF	TGTGCCAGCAGTCCTCAAAGTCAGCCCCAGCATTTT
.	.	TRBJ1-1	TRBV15	CATSRQGMNTEAFF	TGTGCCACCAGCAGACAGGGCATGAACACTGAAGCTTTCTTT
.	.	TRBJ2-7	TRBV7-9	CASSLGSYEQYF	TGTGCCAGCAGCTTAGGCAGCTACGAGCAGTACTTC
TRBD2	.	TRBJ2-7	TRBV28	CASSRPGLAYEQYF	TGTGCCAGCAGTCGACCGGGACTAGCCTACGAGCAGTACTTC
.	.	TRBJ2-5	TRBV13	CASSYQPGEETQYF	TGTGCCAGCAGTTACCAGCCGGGGGAAGAGACCCAGTACTTC
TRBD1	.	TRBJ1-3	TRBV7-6	CASSLGGTGGNTIYF	TGTGCCAGCAGCTTAGGGGGGACAGGAGGAAACACCATATATTTT
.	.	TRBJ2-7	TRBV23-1	CASTPEGGNSYEQYF	TGCGCCAGCACGCCGGAGGGGGGAAACTCCTACGAGCAGTACTTC
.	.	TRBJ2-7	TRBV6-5	CASSYSGSFYEQYF	TGTGCCAGCAGTTACTCCGGGAGCTTCTACGAGCAGTACTTC